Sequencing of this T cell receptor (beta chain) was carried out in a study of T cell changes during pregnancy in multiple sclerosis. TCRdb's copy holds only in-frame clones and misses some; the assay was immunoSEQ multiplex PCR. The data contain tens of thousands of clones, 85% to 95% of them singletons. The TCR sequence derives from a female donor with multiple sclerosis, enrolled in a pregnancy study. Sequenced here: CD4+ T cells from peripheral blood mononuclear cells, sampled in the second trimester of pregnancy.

The CDR3 sequence is CASSSGEADTQYF. Here the CDR3 DNA reads TGCGCCAGCAGCTCGGGGGAGGCAGATACGCAGTATTTT. V usage is TRBV5-1 and J usage is TRBJ2-3; TRBD2 is a possible D gene (6 bases). The CDR3 consists of 13 residues. With 3 bases removed from V and 4 bases from J, the gap between germline ends came to 9 bases. Germline V gene sequence: CDR1 SGHRS, CDR2 YFSETQ.